The rows below give T cell receptor beta chains drawn from one sample of a study of a mutant IDH1 vaccine in newly diagnosed glioma. For these receptors, no antigen is known. Assay used: immunoSEQ multiplex PCR; TCRdb lists only in-frame clones, some missing. Among about 31,000 clones, around 82% were seen once, and the ten largest hold approximately 10%. The source was PBMCs, collected from a glioma patient whose treatment included an IDH1 peptide vaccine. These receptors all come from a woman in her thirties or forties with glioma. Each CDR3 is given with its conserved first and last residue. Fields, in order: J gene, clone size, V gene, D gene, CDR3 protein, CDR3 DNA. The D gene is left open where the match is weak. The size of a clone is reported for some rows only, either as once, few or many, or as a class for expanded clones.

j_call: TRBJ1-1; clone_size: .; v_call: TRBV5-1; d_call: .; cdr3_aa: CASSFWGQNTEAFF; cdr3_nt: TGCGCCAGCAGCTTTTGGGGACAAAACACTGAAGCTTTCTTT
j_call: TRBJ1-1; clone_size: .; v_call: TRBV10-3; d_call: .; cdr3_aa: CAIRTGRDTEAFF; cdr3_nt: TGTGCCATCAGGACCGGACGGGATACTGAAGCTTTCTTT
j_call: TRBJ2-1; clone_size: .; v_call: TRBV9; d_call: .; cdr3_aa: CASSDRGDQYNEQFF; cdr3_nt: TGTGCCAGCAGCGACCGGGGCGATCAGTACAATGAGCAGTTCTTC
j_call: TRBJ2-7; clone_size: .; v_call: TRBV27; d_call: .; cdr3_aa: CASSQLSYEQYF; cdr3_nt: TGTGCCAGCAGTCAACTCTCCTACGAGCAGTACTTC
j_call: TRBJ1-1; clone_size: .; v_call: TRBV6-1; d_call: .; cdr3_aa: CASSDFRGRDTEAFF; cdr3_nt: TGTGCCAGCAGTGACTTTAGGGGGAGGGACACTGAAGCTTTCTTT
j_call: TRBJ2-3; clone_size: .; v_call: TRBV5-5; d_call: .; cdr3_aa: CASSLIGRIGDTQYF; cdr3_nt: TGTGCCAGCAGCTTGATCGGCAGAATCGGAGATACGCAGTATTTT
j_call: TRBJ2-1; clone_size: .; v_call: TRBV7-9; d_call: .; cdr3_aa: CASSLALGLYNEQFF; cdr3_nt: TGTGCCAGCAGCTTAGCCCTGGGACTCTACAATGAGCAGTTCTTC
j_call: TRBJ2-5; clone_size: .; v_call: TRBV5-1; d_call: .; cdr3_aa: CASSGTAQETQYF; cdr3_nt: TGCGCCAGCAGCGGGACGGCCCAAGAGACCCAGTACTTC
j_call: TRBJ1-1; clone_size: .; v_call: TRBV4-2; d_call: .; cdr3_aa: CASRRADGTEAFF; cdr3_nt: TGTGCCAGCAGAAGGGCCGATGGGACTGAAGCTTTCTTT
j_call: TRBJ1-2; clone_size: .; v_call: TRBV18; d_call: .; cdr3_aa: CASSPSERGYTF; cdr3_nt: TGTGCCAGCTCACCATCAGAGAGGGGCTACACCTTC
j_call: TRBJ2-2; clone_size: .; v_call: TRBV19; d_call: .; cdr3_aa: CASSIATLTTGELFF; cdr3_nt: TGTGCCAGTAGTATAGCCACCCTAACGACCGGGGAGCTGTTTTTT
j_call: TRBJ1-1; clone_size: few; v_call: TRBV11-2; d_call: .; cdr3_aa: CASSLVGYTEAFF; cdr3_nt: TGTGCCAGCAGCTTAGTAGGGTACACTGAAGCTTTCTTT
j_call: TRBJ1-2; clone_size: once; v_call: TRBV4-1; d_call: .; cdr3_aa: CASSQVLGEGYTF; cdr3_nt: TGCGCCAGCAGCCAAGTCCTTGGCGAGGGCTACACCTTC
j_call: TRBJ1-1; clone_size: .; v_call: TRBV18; d_call: TRBD1; cdr3_aa: CASSPPAEGAPILTEAFF; cdr3_nt: TGTGCCAGCTCACCACCGGCGGAGGGGGCCCCCATCCTCACTGAAGCTTTCTTT
j_call: TRBJ2-3; clone_size: .; v_call: TRBV7-8; d_call: .; cdr3_aa: CASWGAGPDTQYF; cdr3_nt: TGTGCCAGCTGGGGGGCCGGACCAGATACGCAGTATTTT
j_call: TRBJ1-6; clone_size: .; v_call: TRBV6-4; d_call: .; cdr3_aa: CASSPEGIPNSPLHF; cdr3_nt: TGTGCCAGCAGTCCCGAGGGTATCCCTAATTCACCCCTCCACTTT
j_call: TRBJ2-5; clone_size: .; v_call: TRBV30; d_call: TRBD1; cdr3_aa: CAWTQGVKETQYF; cdr3_nt: TGTGCCTGGACACAGGGGGTTAAGGAGACCCAGTACTTC
j_call: TRBJ2-7; clone_size: .; v_call: TRBV2; d_call: TRBD1; cdr3_aa: CASGWETGGKPYEQYF; cdr3_nt: TGTGCCAGCGGGTGGGAGACAGGGGGTAAACCCTACGAGCAGTACTTC
j_call: TRBJ2-3; clone_size: .; v_call: TRBV9; d_call: TRBD2; cdr3_aa: CASSVALTFDLRTSGVEDTQYF; cdr3_nt: TGTGCCAGCAGCGTAGCCCTCACCTTCGACCTTCGGACTAGCGGGGTGGAAGATACGCAGTATTTT
j_call: TRBJ2-1; clone_size: .; v_call: TRBV15; d_call: TRBD2; cdr3_aa: CATSSRGGQIILNEQFF; cdr3_nt: TGTGCCACCAGCAGCCGGGGGGGCCAAATAATCCTCAATGAGCAGTTCTTC
j_call: TRBJ2-7; clone_size: .; v_call: TRBV7-7; d_call: .; cdr3_aa: CASSRVQGMTDEQYF; cdr3_nt: TGTGCTAGCAGCCGCGTACAGGGAATGACGGACGAGCAGTACTTC
j_call: TRBJ1-5; clone_size: few; v_call: TRBV10-3; d_call: TRBD1; cdr3_aa: CAISGQGDQPQHF; cdr3_nt: TGTGCCATCAGTGGACAGGGGGATCAGCCCCAGCATTTT
j_call: TRBJ1-1; clone_size: few; v_call: TRBV7-3; d_call: .; cdr3_aa: CASSLITTEAFF; cdr3_nt: TGTGCCAGCAGCTTAATTACGACTGAAGCTTTCTTT
j_call: TRBJ1-3; clone_size: .; v_call: TRBV5-1; d_call: .; cdr3_aa: CASSSDRSGNTIYF; cdr3_nt: TGCGCCAGCAGCTCCGACAGGAGTGGAAACACCATATATTTT
j_call: TRBJ2-3; clone_size: .; v_call: TRBV5-4; d_call: .; cdr3_aa: CASSFGGGALVTQYF; cdr3_nt: TGTGCCAGCAGCTTCGGGGGCGGGGCACTGGTTACGCAGTATTTT
j_call: TRBJ1-2; clone_size: .; v_call: TRBV29-1; d_call: .; cdr3_aa: CSVDGDGYTF; cdr3_nt: TGCAGCGTTGATGGGGACGGCTACACCTTC
j_call: TRBJ1-4; clone_size: .; v_call: TRBV4-3; d_call: .; cdr3_aa: CASSLGGGVQTNEKLFF; cdr3_nt: TGCGCCAGCAGCCTCGGGGGGGGAGTACAAACTAATGAAAAACTGTTTTTT
j_call: TRBJ2-3; clone_size: once; v_call: TRBV5-1; d_call: .; cdr3_aa: CASSFSGRTDTQYF; cdr3_nt: TGCGCCAGCAGCTTCAGCGGGCGCACAGATACGCAGTATTTT
j_call: TRBJ1-4; clone_size: .; v_call: TRBV11-2; d_call: .; cdr3_aa: CASSPDHRRAGEKLFF; cdr3_nt: TGTGCCAGCAGCCCGGATCACAGGAGGGCTGGAGAAAAACTGTTTTTT
j_call: TRBJ2-4; clone_size: .; v_call: TRBV4-1; d_call: TRBD1; cdr3_aa: CASSQPLDRVPKNIQYF; cdr3_nt: TGCGCCAGCAGCCAACCCCTGGACAGGGTTCCCAAAAACATTCAGTACTTC
j_call: TRBJ2-7; clone_size: .; v_call: TRBV27; d_call: TRBD1; cdr3_aa: CASSTWDRMDEQYF; cdr3_nt: TGTGCCAGCAGTACCTGGGACAGAATGGACGAGCAGTACTTC
j_call: TRBJ1-2; clone_size: .; v_call: TRBV19; d_call: TRBD1; cdr3_aa: CASSPRQGSLGYTF; cdr3_nt: TGTGCCAGTAGTCCTAGACAGGGTTCTCTTGGCTACACCTTC
j_call: TRBJ2-5; clone_size: .; v_call: TRBV6-6; d_call: TRBD1; cdr3_aa: CASNSDRGHQETQYF; cdr3_nt: TGTGCCAGCAACTCGGACAGGGGCCACCAAGAGACCCAGTACTTC
j_call: TRBJ1-2; clone_size: .; v_call: TRBV5-8; d_call: .; cdr3_aa: CASSLATVGGRGYGYTF; cdr3_nt: TGTGCCAGCAGCTTGGCCACGGTGGGGGGGCGCGGCTATGGCTACACCTTC
j_call: TRBJ2-5; clone_size: once; v_call: TRBV2; d_call: TRBD2; cdr3_aa: CASSWTSGGPRETQYF; cdr3_nt: TGTGCCAGCAGTTGGACTAGCGGGGGCCCGAGAGAGACCCAGTACTTC
j_call: TRBJ2-1; clone_size: .; v_call: TRBV7-9; d_call: .; cdr3_aa: CASSLFGREQFF; cdr3_nt: TGTGCCAGCAGCTTATTTGGTAGAGAGCAGTTCTTC
j_call: TRBJ1-2; clone_size: .; v_call: TRBV19; d_call: .; cdr3_aa: CASSFGEPYPNYGYTF; cdr3_nt: TGTGCCAGTAGTTTTGGGGAGCCCTATCCTAACTATGGCTACACCTTC
j_call: TRBJ1-3; clone_size: .; v_call: TRBV29-1; d_call: TRBD1; cdr3_aa: CSVALGQVGNTIYF; cdr3_nt: TGCAGCGTTGCCTTGGGACAGGTCGGAAACACCATATATTTT
j_call: TRBJ1-2; clone_size: .; v_call: TRBV10-3; d_call: TRBD1; cdr3_aa: CAISPRQGVHGYTF; cdr3_nt: TGTGCCATCAGCCCGAGACAGGGTGTACATGGCTACACCTTC
j_call: TRBJ1-3; clone_size: .; v_call: TRBV5-6; d_call: .; cdr3_aa: CASSLEGSGNTIYF; cdr3_nt: TGTGCCAGCAGCTTGGAGGGCTCTGGAAACACCATATATTTT
j_call: TRBJ1-5; clone_size: .; v_call: TRBV29-1; d_call: TRBD1; cdr3_aa: CSVGEGANQPQHF; cdr3_nt: TGCAGCGTTGGCGAGGGGGCCAATCAGCCCCAGCATTTT
j_call: TRBJ2-2; clone_size: .; v_call: TRBV5-5; d_call: TRBD1; cdr3_aa: CASGTGARPGELFF; cdr3_nt: TGTGCCAGCGGAACAGGGGCTCGTCCCGGGGAGCTGTTTTTT
j_call: TRBJ2-3; clone_size: .; v_call: TRBV4-3; d_call: .; cdr3_aa: CASSRDGGAGTDTQYF; cdr3_nt: TGCGCCAGCAGCCGCGACGGAGGGGCCGGAACAGATACGCAGTATTTT
j_call: TRBJ1-2; clone_size: .; v_call: TRBV5-4; d_call: .; cdr3_aa: CASRLGGGGNGYTF; cdr3_nt: TGTGCCAGCAGACTGGGTGGAGGAGGCAATGGCTACACCTTC
j_call: TRBJ2-3; clone_size: .; v_call: TRBV15; d_call: .; cdr3_aa: CATSRDLRASASTDTQYF; cdr3_nt: TGTGCCACCAGCAGAGATCTGCGGGCGAGCGCTAGCACAGATACGCAGTATTTT
j_call: TRBJ1-1; clone_size: .; v_call: TRBV7-9; d_call: TRBD1; cdr3_aa: CASSFGTGYTEAFF; cdr3_nt: TGTGCCAGCAGCTTTGGGACAGGGTACACTGAAGCTTTCTTT
j_call: TRBJ1-2; clone_size: .; v_call: TRBV27; d_call: .; cdr3_aa: CASSLPGYGYTF; cdr3_nt: TGTGCCAGCAGCTTGCCGGGCTATGGCTACACCTTC
j_call: TRBJ2-7; clone_size: few; v_call: TRBV11-1; d_call: TRBD1; cdr3_aa: CASSHMDRGGYEQYF; cdr3_nt: TGTGCCAGCAGCCATATGGACAGGGGTGGGTACGAGCAGTACTTC
j_call: TRBJ2-3; clone_size: .; v_call: TRBV6-5; d_call: .; cdr3_aa: CASTVGGPGDTQYF; cdr3_nt: TGTGCCAGCACTGTGGGGGGGCCCGGAGATACGCAGTATTTT
j_call: TRBJ1-1; clone_size: once; v_call: TRBV6-1; d_call: .; cdr3_aa: CASSDPNPGKAFF; cdr3_nt: TGTGCCAGCAGCGACCCCAACCCCGGGAAAGCTTTCTTT
j_call: TRBJ2-5; clone_size: .; v_call: TRBV7-3; d_call: .; cdr3_aa: CASSLYGRGLGETQYF; cdr3_nt: TGTGCCAGCAGCTTATATGGTCGGGGCCTGGGAGAGACCCAGTACTTC
j_call: TRBJ1-2; clone_size: .; v_call: TRBV25-1; d_call: .; cdr3_aa: CASSESGPIYGYTF; cdr3_nt: TGTGCCAGCAGTGAATCGGGCCCTATCTATGGCTACACCTTC
j_call: TRBJ2-2; clone_size: .; v_call: TRBV11-3; d_call: .; cdr3_aa: CASSSDLNGELFF; cdr3_nt: TGTGCCAGCAGCTCCGACTTAAACGGGGAGCTGTTTTTT
j_call: TRBJ2-1; clone_size: .; v_call: TRBV10-3; d_call: .; cdr3_aa: CAISELGNEQFF; cdr3_nt: TGTGCCATCAGTGAACTGGGAAATGAGCAGTTCTTC
j_call: TRBJ2-7; clone_size: .; v_call: TRBV7-9; d_call: TRBD2; cdr3_aa: CASSLGEGPYEQYF; cdr3_nt: TGTGCCAGCAGCTTAGGGGAGGGGCCATACGAGCAGTACTTC
j_call: TRBJ2-5; clone_size: .; v_call: TRBV7-8; d_call: .; cdr3_aa: CASSIVRETQYF; cdr3_nt: TGTGCCAGCAGCATAGTGAGGGAGACCCAGTACTTC
j_call: TRBJ1-5; clone_size: .; v_call: TRBV27; d_call: .; cdr3_aa: CASSLSGWGRPQHF; cdr3_nt: TGTGCCAGCAGTTTATCTGGTTGGGGTAGGCCCCAGCATTTT
j_call: TRBJ1-2; clone_size: .; v_call: TRBV6-5; d_call: .; cdr3_aa: CASSDLSGYYGYTF; cdr3_nt: TGTGCCAGCAGTGACTTATCAGGGTACTATGGCTACACCTTC
j_call: TRBJ1-2; clone_size: few; v_call: TRBV29-1; d_call: .; cdr3_aa: CSVDRGTGYGYTF; cdr3_nt: TGCAGCGTTGACCGGGGGACGGGCTATGGCTACACCTTC
j_call: TRBJ2-5; clone_size: .; v_call: TRBV4-1; d_call: .; cdr3_aa: CASSQVPETQYF; cdr3_nt: TGCGCCAGCAGCCAAGTTCCAGAGACCCAGTACTTC